This T cell receptor beta chain was observed in a study of CD8 T cells in Susac syndrome. High-throughput TCR beta sequencing covered peripheral CD8+ and CD4+ T cells. Relapsing-remitting disease, either stable or active, was present in the multiple sclerosis controls, who were treatment-naive patients. Random hexamers primed reverse transcription of about 0.5 to 1 ug RNA. Coverage of TCR beta CDR3 amplification by immunoSEQ multiplex PCR extended to 54 Vbeta and 13 Jbeta. MiXCR, applied by TCRdb to the immunoSEQ multiplex PCR reads, yields one record per CDR3 protein. Of 120,000 or so distinct CDR3 sequences detected, about 95% appear once; the ten largest clones hold around 0.12%. This CDR3 has 15 residues. V shed 5 bases, J shed 2 bases, and the junction held 4 bases outside the gene matches. The V gene's germline CDR1 is LNHDA and CDR2 SQIVND (reference sequence).

The sequencing input was CD4+ T cells from PBMCs. This clonotype originated in a human donor with multiple sclerosis. The chain uses TRBV19 and TRBJ2-3; 10 nucleotides match TRBD2. The CDR3 coding sequence is TGTGCCAGTAGTGCTAGCGGGAGCAACACAGATACGCAGTATTTT. Its protein is CASSASGSNTDTQYF.